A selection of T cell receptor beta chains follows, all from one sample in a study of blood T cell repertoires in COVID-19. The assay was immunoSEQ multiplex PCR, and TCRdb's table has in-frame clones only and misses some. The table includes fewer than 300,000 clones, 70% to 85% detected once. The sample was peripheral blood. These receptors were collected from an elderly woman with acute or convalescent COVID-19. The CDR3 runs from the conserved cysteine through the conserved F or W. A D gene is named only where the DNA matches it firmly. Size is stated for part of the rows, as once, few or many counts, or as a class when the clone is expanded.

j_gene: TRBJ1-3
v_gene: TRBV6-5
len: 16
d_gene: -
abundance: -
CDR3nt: TGTGCCAGCAGTTACTCTGCCAGTGACTCTGGAAACACCATATATTTT
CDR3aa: CASSYSASDSGNTIYF

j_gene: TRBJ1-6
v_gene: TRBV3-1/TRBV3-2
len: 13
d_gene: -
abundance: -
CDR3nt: TGTGCCAGCAGCCTTAGCCAGAATTCACCCCTCCACTTT
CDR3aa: CASSLSQNSPLHF

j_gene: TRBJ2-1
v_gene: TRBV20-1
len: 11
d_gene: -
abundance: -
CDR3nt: TGCAGTGCTAGGGGGCTCAATGAGCAGTTCTTC
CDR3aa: CSARGLNEQFF

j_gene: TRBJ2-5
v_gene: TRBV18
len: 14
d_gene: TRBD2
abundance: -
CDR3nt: TGTGCCAGCTCCCCGGCGGGAGGTAGAGAGACCCAGTACTTC
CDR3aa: CASSPAGGRETQYF

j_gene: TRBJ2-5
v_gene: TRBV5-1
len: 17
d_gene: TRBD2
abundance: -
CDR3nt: TGCGCCAGCAGCTTACCGGGACTAGCGGGGGCCCAAGAGACCCAGTACTTC
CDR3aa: CASSLPGLAGAQETQYF

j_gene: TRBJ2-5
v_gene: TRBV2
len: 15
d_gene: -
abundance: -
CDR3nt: TGTGCCAGCAGTGAAGGGGACGCGGGGTTCGGGGCCCAGTACTTC
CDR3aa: CASSEGDAGFGAQYF

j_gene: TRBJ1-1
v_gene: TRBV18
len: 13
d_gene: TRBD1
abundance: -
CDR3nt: TGTGCCAGCTCACCGCAGGGGGCTGCTGAAGCTTTCTTT
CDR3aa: CASSPQGAAEAFF

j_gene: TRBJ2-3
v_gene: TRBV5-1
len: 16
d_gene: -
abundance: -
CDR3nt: TGCGCCAGCAGCATCCTAGGGGTTGGGATAACAGATACGCAGTATTTT
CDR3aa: CASSILGVGITDTQYF

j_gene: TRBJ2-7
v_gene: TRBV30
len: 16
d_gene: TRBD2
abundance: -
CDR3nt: TGTGCCTGGAGTGTACGGACTAGCGGGTATCCCTACGAGCAGTACTTC
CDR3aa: CAWSVRTSGYPYEQYF

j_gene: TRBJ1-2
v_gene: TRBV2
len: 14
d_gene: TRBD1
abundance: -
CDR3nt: TGTGCCAGCAGTTCTGGACAGGGAAGGAATGGCTACACCTTC
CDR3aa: CASSSGQGRNGYTF

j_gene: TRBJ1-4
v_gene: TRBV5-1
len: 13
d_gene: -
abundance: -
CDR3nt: TGCGCCAGCAGCGTCGTGGGGAGGGAAAAACTGTTTTTT
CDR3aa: CASSVVGREKLFF

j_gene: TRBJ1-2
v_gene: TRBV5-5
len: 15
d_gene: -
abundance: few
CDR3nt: TGTGCCAGCAGCTTAGCAGGGGAAGCTAACTATGGCTACACCTTC
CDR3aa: CASSLAGEANYGYTF

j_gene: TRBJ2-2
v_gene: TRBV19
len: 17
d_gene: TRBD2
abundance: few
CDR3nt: TGTGCCAGTAGTATTAGAAGACTAGCGGTCGGCACCGGGGAGCTGTTTTTT
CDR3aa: CASSIRRLAVGTGELFF

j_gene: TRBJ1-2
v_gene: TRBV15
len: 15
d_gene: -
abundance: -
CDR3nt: TGTGCCACCAGCAGAGAAGGCAGGGCGGCTTATGGCTACACCTTC
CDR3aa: CATSREGRAAYGYTF

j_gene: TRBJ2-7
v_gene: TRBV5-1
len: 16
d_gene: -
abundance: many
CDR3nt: TGCGCCAGCAGCTTGGAGACAGTCTCCTACTCCTACGAGCAGTACTTC
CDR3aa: CASSLETVSYSYEQYF

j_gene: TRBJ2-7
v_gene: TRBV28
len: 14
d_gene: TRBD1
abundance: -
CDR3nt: TGTGCCAGCAGGGTAACAGGGGCCACCTACGAGCAGTACTTC
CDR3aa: CASRVTGATYEQYF

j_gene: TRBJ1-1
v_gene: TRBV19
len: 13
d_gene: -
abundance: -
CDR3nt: TGTGCCAGTACGAGGCAGGGGAACACTGAAGCTTTCTTT
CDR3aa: CASTRQGNTEAFF

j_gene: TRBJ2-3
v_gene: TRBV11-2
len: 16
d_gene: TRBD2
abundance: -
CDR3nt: TGTGCCAGCAGCCAAACTAGCGGGAGGAACACAGATACGCAGTATTTT
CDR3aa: CASSQTSGRNTDTQYF

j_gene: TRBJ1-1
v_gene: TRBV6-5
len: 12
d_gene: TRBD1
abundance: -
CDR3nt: TGTGCCAGCAGTCTGGGACAGGGTTCAGCTTTCTTT
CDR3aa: CASSLGQGSAFF

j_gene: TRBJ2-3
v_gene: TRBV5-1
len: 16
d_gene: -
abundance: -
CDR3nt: TGCGCCAGCAGCTTTGGTGCGGCTTCTAGCACAGATACGCAGTATTTT
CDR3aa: CASSFGAASSTDTQYF

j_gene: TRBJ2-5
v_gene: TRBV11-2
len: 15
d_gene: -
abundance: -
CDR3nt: TGTGCCAGCAGCTTAGATCCGACAGCCCAAGAGACCCAGTACTTC
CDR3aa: CASSLDPTAQETQYF

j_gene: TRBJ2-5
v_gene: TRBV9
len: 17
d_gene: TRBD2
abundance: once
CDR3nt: TGTGCCAGCAGCGTAGGGGCCCTAGCGGGAGTCCAAGAGACCCAGTACTTC
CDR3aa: CASSVGALAGVQETQYF

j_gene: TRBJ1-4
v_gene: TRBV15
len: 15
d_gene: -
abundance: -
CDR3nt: TGTGCCACCAGCAGGGGAGGGGTGCTACAAGAAAAACTGTTTTTT
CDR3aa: CATSRGGVLQEKLFF

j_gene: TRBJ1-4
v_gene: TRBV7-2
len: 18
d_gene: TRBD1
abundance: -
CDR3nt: TGTGCCAGCAGCGACAGAGGGACAGGGGTCCCTAATTTTGAAAAACTGTTTTTT
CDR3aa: CASSDRGTGVPNFEKLFF

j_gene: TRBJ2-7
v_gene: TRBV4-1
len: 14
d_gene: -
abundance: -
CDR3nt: TGCGCCAGCAGCCACGAAGGGAGGCCCTACGAGCAGTACTTC
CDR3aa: CASSHEGRPYEQYF

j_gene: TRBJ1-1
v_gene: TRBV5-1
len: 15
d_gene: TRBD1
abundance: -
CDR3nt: TGCGCCAGCAGCTTGGGACAGGGATTGAACACTGAAGCTTTCTTT
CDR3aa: CASSLGQGLNTEAFF

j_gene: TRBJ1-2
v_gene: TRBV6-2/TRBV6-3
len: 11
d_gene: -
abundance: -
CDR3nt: TGTGCCAGCAGTTACGGGGGGGGCTACACCTTC
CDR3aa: CASSYGGGYTF

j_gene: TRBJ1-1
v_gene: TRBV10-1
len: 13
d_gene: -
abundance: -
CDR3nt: TGCGCCAGCAAAAGACAGGAGAACACTGAAGCTTTCTTT
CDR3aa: CASKRQENTEAFF

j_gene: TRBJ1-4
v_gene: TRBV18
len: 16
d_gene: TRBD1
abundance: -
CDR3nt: TGTGCCAGCTCCCAAAGCGCTGGGACAGGGGGTGAAAAACTGTTTTTT
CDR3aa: CASSQSAGTGGEKLFF

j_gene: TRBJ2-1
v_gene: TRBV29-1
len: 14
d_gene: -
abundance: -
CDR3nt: TGCAGCGCCCAACTACCCGGAGGGCTCAATGAGCAGTTCTTC
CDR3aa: CSAQLPGGLNEQFF

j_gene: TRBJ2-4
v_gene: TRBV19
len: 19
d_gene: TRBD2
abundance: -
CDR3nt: TGTGCCAGTAGTATCCGGACTAGCGGGGGAGACCTAGCCAAAAACATTCAGTACTTC
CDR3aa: CASSIRTSGGDLAKNIQYF

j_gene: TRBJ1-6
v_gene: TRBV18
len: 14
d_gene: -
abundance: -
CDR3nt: TGTGCCAGCTCAACAGGAAGTGGGGATTCACCCCTCCACTTT
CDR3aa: CASSTGSGDSPLHF

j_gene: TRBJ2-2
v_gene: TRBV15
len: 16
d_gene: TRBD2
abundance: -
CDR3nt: TGTGCCACCAGCAGAGACGGGAGGGCGAACACCGGGGAGCTGTTTTTT
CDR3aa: CATSRDGRANTGELFF

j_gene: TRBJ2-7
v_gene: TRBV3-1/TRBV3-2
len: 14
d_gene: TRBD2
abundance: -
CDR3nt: TGTGCCAGCAGCCCGACTAGCGCGCCGTCCGAGCAGTACTTC
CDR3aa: CASSPTSAPSEQYF

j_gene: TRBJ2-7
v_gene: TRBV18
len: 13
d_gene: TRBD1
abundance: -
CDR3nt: TGTGCCAGCTCAACGACAGGGAACTACGAGCAGTACTTC
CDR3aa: CASSTTGNYEQYF

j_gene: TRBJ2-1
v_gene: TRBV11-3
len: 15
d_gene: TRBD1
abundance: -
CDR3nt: TGTGCCAGCAGCGCCCAGGGACAGGGGGCGGATGAGCAGTTCTTC
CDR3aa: CASSAQGQGADEQFF